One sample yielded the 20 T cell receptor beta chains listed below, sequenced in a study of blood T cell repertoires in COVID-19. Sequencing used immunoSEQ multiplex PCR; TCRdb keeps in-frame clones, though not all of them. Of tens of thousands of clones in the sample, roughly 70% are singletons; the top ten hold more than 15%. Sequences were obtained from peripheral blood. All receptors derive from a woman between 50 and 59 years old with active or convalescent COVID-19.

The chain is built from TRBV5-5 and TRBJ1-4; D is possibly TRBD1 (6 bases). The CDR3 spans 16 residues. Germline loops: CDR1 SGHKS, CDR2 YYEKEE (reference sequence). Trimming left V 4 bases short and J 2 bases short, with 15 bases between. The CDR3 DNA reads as TGTGCCAGCAGCCTGGGGGCAGGGTGGACTAATGAAAAACTGTTTTTT. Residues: CASSLGAGWTNEKLFF.

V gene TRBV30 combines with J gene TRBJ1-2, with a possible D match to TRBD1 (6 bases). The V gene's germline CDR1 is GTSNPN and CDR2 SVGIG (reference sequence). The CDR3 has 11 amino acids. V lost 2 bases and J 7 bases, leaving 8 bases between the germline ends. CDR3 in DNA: TGTGCCTGGAGTTGGGACACTGGCTACACCTTC. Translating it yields CAWSWDTGYTF.

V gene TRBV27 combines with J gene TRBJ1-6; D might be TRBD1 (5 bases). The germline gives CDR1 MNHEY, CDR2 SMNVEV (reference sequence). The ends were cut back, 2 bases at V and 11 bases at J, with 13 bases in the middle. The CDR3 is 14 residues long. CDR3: CASSLGQGLTPLHF. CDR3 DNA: TGTGCCAGCAGTTTAGGGCAGGGTTTGACACCCCTCCACTTT.

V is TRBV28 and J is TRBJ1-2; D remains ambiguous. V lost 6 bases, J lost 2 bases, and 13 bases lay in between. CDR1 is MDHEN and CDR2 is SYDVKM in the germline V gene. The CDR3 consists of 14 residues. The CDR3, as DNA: TGTGCCAGCAGACCCCCGGGAGGGAACTATGGCTACACCTTC. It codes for CASRPPGGNYGYTF.

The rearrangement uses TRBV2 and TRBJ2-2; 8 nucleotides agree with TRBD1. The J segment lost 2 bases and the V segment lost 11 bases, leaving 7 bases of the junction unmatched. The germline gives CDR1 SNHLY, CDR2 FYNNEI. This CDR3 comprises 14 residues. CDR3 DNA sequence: TGTGCCGCAACCGGGACAGGTAACACCGGGGAGCTGTTTTTT. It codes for CAATGTGNTGELFF.

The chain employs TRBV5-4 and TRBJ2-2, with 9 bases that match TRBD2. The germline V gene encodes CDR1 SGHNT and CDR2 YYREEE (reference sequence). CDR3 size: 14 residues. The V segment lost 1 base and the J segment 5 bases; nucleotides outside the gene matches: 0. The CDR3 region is CASSLTSGTGELFF. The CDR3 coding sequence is TGTGCCAGCAGCTTGACTAGCGGGACCGGGGAGCTGTTTTTT.

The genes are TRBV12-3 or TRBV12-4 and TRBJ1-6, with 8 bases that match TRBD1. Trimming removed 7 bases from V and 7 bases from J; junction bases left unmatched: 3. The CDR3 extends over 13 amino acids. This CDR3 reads CASTRTGNSPLHF. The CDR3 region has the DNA TGTGCCAGCACCAGGACAGGGAATTCACCCCTCCACTTT.

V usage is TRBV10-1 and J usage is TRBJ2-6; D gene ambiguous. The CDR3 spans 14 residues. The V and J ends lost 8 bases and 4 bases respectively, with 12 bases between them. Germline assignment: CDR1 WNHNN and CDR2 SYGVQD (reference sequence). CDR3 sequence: CASSGSQGANVLTF. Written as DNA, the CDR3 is TGCGCCAGCTCTGGCAGTCAAGGGGCCAACGTCCTGACTTTC.

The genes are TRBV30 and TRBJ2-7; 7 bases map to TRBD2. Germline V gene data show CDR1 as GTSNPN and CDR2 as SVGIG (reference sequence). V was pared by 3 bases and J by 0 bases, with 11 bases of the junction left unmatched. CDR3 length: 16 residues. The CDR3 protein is CAWSRETSVRSYEQYF. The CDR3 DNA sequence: TGTGCCTGGAGCCGTGAAACTAGCGTACGCTCCTACGAGCAGTACTTC.

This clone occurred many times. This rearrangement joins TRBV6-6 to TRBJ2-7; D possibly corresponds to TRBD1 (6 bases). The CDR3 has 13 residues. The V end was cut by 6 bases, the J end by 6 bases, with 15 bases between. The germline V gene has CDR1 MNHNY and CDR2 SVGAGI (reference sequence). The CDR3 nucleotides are TGTGCCAGCAGCCCGGCAGGGGAAGGCGAGCAGTACTTC. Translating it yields CASSPAGEGEQYF.

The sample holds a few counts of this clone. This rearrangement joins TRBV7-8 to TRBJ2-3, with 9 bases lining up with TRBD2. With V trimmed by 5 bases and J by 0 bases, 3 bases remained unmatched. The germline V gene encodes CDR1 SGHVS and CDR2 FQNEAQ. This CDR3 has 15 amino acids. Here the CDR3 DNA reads TGTGCCAGCAGCCACCTAGCGGGAAGCACAGATACGCAGTATTTT. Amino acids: CASSHLAGSTDTQYF.

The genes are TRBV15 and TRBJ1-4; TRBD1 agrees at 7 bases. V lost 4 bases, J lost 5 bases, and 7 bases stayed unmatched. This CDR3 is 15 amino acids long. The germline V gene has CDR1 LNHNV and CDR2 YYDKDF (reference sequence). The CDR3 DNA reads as TGTGCCACCAGCAAACCGGGACAGCTAAATGAAAAACTGTTTTTT. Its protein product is CATSKPGQLNEKLFF.

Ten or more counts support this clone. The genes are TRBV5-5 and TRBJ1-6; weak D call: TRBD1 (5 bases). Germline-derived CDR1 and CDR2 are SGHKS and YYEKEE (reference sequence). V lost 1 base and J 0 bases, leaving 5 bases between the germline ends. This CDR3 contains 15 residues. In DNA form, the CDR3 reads TGTGCCAGCAGCTTGACAGGCTCCTATAATTCACCCCTCCACTTT. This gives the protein CASSLTGSYNSPLHF.

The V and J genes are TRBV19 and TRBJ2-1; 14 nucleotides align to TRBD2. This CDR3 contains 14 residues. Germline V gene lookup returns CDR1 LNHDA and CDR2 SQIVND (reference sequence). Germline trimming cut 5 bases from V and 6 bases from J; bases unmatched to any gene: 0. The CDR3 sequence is CASSGLAGGNEQFF. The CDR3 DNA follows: TGTGCCAGTAGTGGACTAGCGGGAGGCAATGAGCAGTTCTTC.

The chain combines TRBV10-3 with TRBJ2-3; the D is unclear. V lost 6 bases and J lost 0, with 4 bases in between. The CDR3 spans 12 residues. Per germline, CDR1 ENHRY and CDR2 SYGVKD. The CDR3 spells CAIRSSTDTQYF. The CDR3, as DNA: TGTGCCATCAGGTCTAGCACAGATACGCAGTATTTT.

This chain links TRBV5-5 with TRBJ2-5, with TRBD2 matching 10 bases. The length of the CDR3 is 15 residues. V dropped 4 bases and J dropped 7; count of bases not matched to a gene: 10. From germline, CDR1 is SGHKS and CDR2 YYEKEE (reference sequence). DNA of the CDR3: TGTGCCAGCAGCCTGGCAGCGGGAGGGCCGGGGACCCAGTACTTC. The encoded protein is CASSLAAGGPGTQYF.

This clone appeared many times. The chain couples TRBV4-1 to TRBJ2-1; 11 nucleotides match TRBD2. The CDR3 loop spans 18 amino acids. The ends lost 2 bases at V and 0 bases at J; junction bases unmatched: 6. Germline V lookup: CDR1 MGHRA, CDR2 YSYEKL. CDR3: CASSQHSGRANSYNEQFF. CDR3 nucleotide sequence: TGCGCCAGCAGCCAACATAGCGGGAGGGCGAACTCCTACAATGAGCAGTTCTTC.

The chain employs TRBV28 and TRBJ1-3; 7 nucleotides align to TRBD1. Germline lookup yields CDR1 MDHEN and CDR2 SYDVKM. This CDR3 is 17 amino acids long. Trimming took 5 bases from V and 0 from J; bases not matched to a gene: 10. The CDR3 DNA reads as TGTGCCAGCAGTACCCAGTGGGGACAGCACTCTGGAAACACCATATATTTT. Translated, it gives CASSTQWGQHSGNTIYF.

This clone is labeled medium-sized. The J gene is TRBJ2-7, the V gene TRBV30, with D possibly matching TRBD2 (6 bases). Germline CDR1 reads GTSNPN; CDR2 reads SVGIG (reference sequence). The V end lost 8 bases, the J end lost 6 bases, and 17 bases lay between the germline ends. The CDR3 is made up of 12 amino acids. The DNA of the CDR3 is TGTGCCCTCCGGAGGGGAAGTAGCGAGCAGTACTTC. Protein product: CALRRGSSEQYF.

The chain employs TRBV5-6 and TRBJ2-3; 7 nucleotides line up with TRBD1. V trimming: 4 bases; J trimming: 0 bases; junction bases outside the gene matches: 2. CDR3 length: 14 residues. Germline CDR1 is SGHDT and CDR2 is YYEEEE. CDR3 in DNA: TGTGCCAGCAGCCCGGGACAGAGCACAGATACGCAGTATTTT. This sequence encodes CASSPGQSTDTQYF.